The 15 T cell receptor beta chains below were found in one sample sequenced in a study of control samples from healthy donors and cancer patients. The repertoire was sequenced with immunoSEQ multiplex PCR; TCRdb's copy has only in-frame clones and lacks some. Of 95,000 to 150,000 clones listed, around 86% are singletons. What was sequenced was blood. The receptors here all came from a man in his forties in good health.

This clone showed up just a few times. The gene calls are TRBV5-6 and TRBJ1-1; D uncertain. Trimming left V 6 bases short and J 6 bases short, with 15 bases between. This CDR3 has 13 amino acids. Germline lookup yields CDR1 SGHDT and CDR2 YYEEEE. CDR3 DNA: TGTGCCAGCATCCCGGGATCTGGGGCTGAAGCTTTCTTT. Encoded protein: CASIPGSGAEAFF.

The V and J genes are TRBV9 and TRBJ2-3, with D unclear. The germline CDR1 and CDR2 sequences are SGDLS and YYNGEE. The CDR3 spans 17 residues. Trimming removed 4 bases from V and 4 bases from J, with 22 bases in between. CDR3 loop: CASSPSLLGNMPDTQYF. The CDR3 nucleotides are TGTGCCAGCAGCCCCTCCCTGCTGGGGAATATGCCAGATACGCAGTATTTT.

The chain couples TRBV6-2 or TRBV6-3 to TRBJ2-3; 9 bases fit TRBD2. V lost 6 bases and J lost 1; bases outside the gene matches: 8. CDR1 and CDR2 (germline): MNHEY, SVGEGT. The CDR3 consists of 16 residues. The CDR3 region has the DNA TGTGCCAGCAGCCTTCGGCTAGCGGGGCGCACAGATACGCAGTATTTT. Translation gives CASSLRLAGRTDTQYF.

This clone came up many times. The gene calls are TRBV24-1 and TRBJ2-3; perhaps TRBD1 as D (5 bases). Germline V gives CDR1 KGHDR, CDR2 SFDVKD. There are 15 residues in the CDR3. The V and J ends lost 5 bases and 2 bases respectively, with 13 bases between them. CDR3 sequence (DNA): TGTGCCACCAGTGTCAGCAGGGCGTTCACAGATACGCAGTATTTT. This translates into CATSVSRAFTDTQYF.

This clone was found once. CDR3 amino acids: CAWVDSIAKNIQYF. CDR3 in DNA: TGTGCCTGGGTGGACAGCATAGCCAAAAACATTCAGTACTTC. The chain links TRBV30 to TRBJ2-4; weak D call: TRBD1 (6 bases). Trimming cost V 5 bases and J 0 bases, with 11 bases left between them. Looked up from germline, CDR1 is GTSNPN and CDR2 is SVGIG (reference sequence). This CDR3 is built from 14 residues.

The chain is built from TRBV9 and TRBJ2-3, with 10 bases identical to TRBD2. The CDR3 length is 17 residues. V gave up 4 bases and J gave up 3 bases; unmatched junction bases: 11. From germline, CDR1 is SGDLS and CDR2 YYNGEE. CDR3 nucleotides: TGTGCCAGCAGCCCACGTATTAGCGGGGGGATTACAGATACGCAGTATTTT. Translation gives CASSPRISGGITDTQYF.

The V and J genes are TRBV10-1 and TRBJ2-3; 13 nucleotides line up with TRBD2. The germline V gene encodes CDR1 WNHNN and CDR2 SYGVQD (reference sequence). V lost 0 bases and J lost 3; bases outside the gene matches: 3. The CDR3 has 17 amino acids. CDR3 bases: TGCGCCAGCAGTGAGTCTACTAGCGGGGGGGTTACAGATACGCAGTATTTT. Translation gives CASSESTSGGVTDTQYF.

The gene calls are TRBV5-1 and TRBJ1-2; no reliable D call. Germline V gives CDR1 SGHRS, CDR2 YFSETQ. The CDR3 has 13 amino acids. V lost 4 bases to trimming and J lost 1 base, with 8 bases between them. This CDR3 reads CASSPQINYGYTF. The CDR3 DNA is TGCGCCAGCAGCCCACAGATTAACTATGGCTACACCTTC.

The chain joins TRBV10-1 to TRBJ2-7; D uncertain. This CDR3 region has 14 residues. The germline V and J ends were trimmed by 3 bases and 0 bases, with 9 bases remaining between them. In germline, CDR1 is WNHNN, CDR2 SYGVQD (reference sequence). CDR3 sequence reads: CASSDTVSSYEQYF. The DNA for the CDR3 is TGCGCCAGCAGTGATACCGTGAGCTCCTACGAGCAGTACTTC.

The V call is TRBV7-8, the J call TRBJ1-1; D gene uncertain. V gave up 1 base and J gave up 4 bases, with 7 bases separating them. CDR3 length: 13 residues. CDR1 SGHVS and CDR2 FQNEAQ come from the germline V gene. Written as DNA, the CDR3 is TGTGCCAGCAGCTTAGTAAGTGTCACTGAAGCTTTCTTT. Translated: CASSLVSVTEAFF.

The gene calls are TRBV7-2 and TRBJ2-1; a weak D match, TRBD2 (6 bases). Germline assignment: CDR1 SGHTA and CDR2 FQGNSA. The CDR3 is 16 residues long. V lost 2 bases, J lost 7 bases, and 18 bases lay in between. CDR3 protein: CASSLSLANPPNEQFF. DNA for the CDR3: TGTGCCAGCAGCTTAAGCCTAGCGAATCCCCCGAATGAGCAGTTCTTC.

V gene TRBV6-6 combines with J gene TRBJ2-7; TRBD1 agrees at 8 bases. This CDR3 contains 14 residues. The V gene's germline CDR1 is MNHNY and CDR2 SVGAGI (reference sequence). Trimming cost V 5 bases and J 2 bases; bases outside gene matches: 5. CDR3 sequence reads: CASSPVDRAYEQYF. Written as DNA, the CDR3 is TGTGCCAGCAGTCCGGTGGACAGGGCCTACGAGCAGTACTTC.

The CDR3 loop is CASSVGQGHYGYTF. CDR3 DNA: TGTGCCAGCAGCGTCGGACAGGGACACTATGGCTACACCTTC. This chain joins TRBV9 and TRBJ1-2; 8 nucleotides line up with TRBD1. CDR1 and CDR2 from the germline V gene are SGDLS and YYNGEE. V trimming: 2 bases; J trimming: 3 bases; junction bases outside the gene matches: 3. The CDR3 is made up of 14 amino acids.

The chain carries TRBV14 and TRBJ2-7; no reliable D call. CDR1 SGHDN and CDR2 FVKESK come from the germline V gene. V lost 3 bases and J lost 3, with 15 bases in between. This CDR3 region has 15 residues. For the CDR3, the DNA is TGTGCCAGCAGCCATTATGGGCTGATGAACTACGAGCAGTACTTC. Encoded protein: CASSHYGLMNYEQYF.

The rearrangement uses TRBV7-9 and TRBJ1-1; 7 nucleotides match TRBD1. Trimming removed 6 bases from V and 1 base from J; junction bases left unmatched: 5. This CDR3 is built from 14 residues. Germline loops: CDR1 SEHNR, CDR2 FQNEAQ (reference sequence). This chain's CDR3 is CASSSGGQNTEAFF. For the CDR3, the DNA is TGTGCCAGCAGTTCAGGGGGGCAGAACACTGAAGCTTTCTTT.